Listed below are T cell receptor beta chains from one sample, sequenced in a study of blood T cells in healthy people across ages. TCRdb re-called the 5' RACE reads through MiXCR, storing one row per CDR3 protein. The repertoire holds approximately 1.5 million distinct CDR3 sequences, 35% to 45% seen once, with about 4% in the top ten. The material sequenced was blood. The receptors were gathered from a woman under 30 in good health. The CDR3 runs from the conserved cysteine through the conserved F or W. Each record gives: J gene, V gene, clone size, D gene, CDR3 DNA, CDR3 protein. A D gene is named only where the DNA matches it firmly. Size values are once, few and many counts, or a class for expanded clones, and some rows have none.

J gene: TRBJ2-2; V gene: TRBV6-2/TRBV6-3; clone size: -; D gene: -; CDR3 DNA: TGTGCCAGCAGTCCCACTAGATCCGGGGAGCTGTTTTTT; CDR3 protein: CASSPTRSGELFF
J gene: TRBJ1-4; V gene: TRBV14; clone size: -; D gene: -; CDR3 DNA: TGTGCCAGCAGCCAAGATAATCAGGCTGCGGGTGGAAAACCGTTTTTT; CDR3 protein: CASSQDNQAAGGKPFF
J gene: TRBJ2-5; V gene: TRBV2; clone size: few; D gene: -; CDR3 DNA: TGTGCCAGCCGACAGACAGCTTACCAAGAGACCCAGTACTTC; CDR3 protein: CASRQTAYQETQYF
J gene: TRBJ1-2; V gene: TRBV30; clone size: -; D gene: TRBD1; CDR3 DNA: TGTGCCTGGAGTAGGCCTGACAGGGGGAACTATGGCTACACCTTC; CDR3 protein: CAWSRPDRGNYGYTF
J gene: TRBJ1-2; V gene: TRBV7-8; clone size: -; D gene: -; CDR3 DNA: TGTGCCAGCAGCCCGCCCTGGGCCCAGCCTAACTATGGCTACACCTTC; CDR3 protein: CASSPPWAQPNYGYTF
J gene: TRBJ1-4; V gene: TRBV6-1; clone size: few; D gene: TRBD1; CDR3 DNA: TGTGCCAGCAAAACCAGCCGGACAGGCCCCATTAATGAAAAACTGTTTTTT; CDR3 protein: CASKTSRTGPINEKLFF
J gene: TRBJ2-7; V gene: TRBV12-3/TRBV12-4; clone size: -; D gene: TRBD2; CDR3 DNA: TGTGCCAGCAGTTCAAATAGCGGGGGGGCCTACAATGAGCAGTACTTC; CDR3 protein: CASSSNSGGAYNEQYF
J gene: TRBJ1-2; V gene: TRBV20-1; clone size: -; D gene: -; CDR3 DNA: TGCATCCTAAGCGGGGACGGCTACACCTTC; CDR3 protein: CILSGDGYTF
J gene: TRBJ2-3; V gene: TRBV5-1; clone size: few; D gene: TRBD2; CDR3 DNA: TGCGCCAGCAGCTTGGCCCCTAGCGGGGTCACCACAGATACGCAGTATTTT; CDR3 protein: CASSLAPSGVTTDTQYF
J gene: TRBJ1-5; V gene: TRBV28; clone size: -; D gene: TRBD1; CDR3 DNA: TGTGCCACCACCACGACAGGGTTCAATCAGCCCCAGCATTTT; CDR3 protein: CATTTTGFNQPQHF
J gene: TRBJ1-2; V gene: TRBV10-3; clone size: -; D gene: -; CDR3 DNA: TGTGCCATCAGTGAGTCTGGGGCCGGCTACACCTTC; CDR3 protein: CAISESGAGYTF
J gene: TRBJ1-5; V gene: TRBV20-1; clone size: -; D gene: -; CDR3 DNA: TGCAGTGCTGAAGGAAAAAACAGGGTTCTTCAGCCCCAGCATTTT; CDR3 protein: CSAEGKNRVLQPQHF
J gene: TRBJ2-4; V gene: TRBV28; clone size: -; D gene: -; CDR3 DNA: TGTGCCAGCAGTAGCCCCGACAGGACCGTGCAGTACTTC; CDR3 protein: CASSSPDRTVQYF
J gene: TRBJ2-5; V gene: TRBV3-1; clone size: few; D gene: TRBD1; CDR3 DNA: TGTGCCAGCAGCCGGGACAGGGGGCGGCCTGTACAAGAGACCCAGTACTTC; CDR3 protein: CASSRDRGRPVQETQYF
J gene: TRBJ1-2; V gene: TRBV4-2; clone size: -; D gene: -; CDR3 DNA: TGCGCCAGCAGCCCAGAGGGGGGGAACTATGGCTACACCTTC; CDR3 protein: CASSPEGGNYGYTF
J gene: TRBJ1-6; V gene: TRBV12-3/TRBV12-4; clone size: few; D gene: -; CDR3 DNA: TGTGCCAGCAGTTATACGGGAGCCGATTCACCCCTCCACTTT; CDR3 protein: CASSYTGADSPLHF
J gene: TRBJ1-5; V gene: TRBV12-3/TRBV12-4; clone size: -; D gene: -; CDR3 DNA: TGTGCCAGCAGTTTAGTCGAGGATCAGCCCCAGCATTTT; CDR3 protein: CASSLVEDQPQHF
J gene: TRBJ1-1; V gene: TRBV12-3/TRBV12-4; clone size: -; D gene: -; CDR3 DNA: TGTGCCAGCAGTTTATTAGAAGGGGCCGGGAACACTGAAGCTTTCTTT; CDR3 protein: CASSLLEGAGNTEAFF
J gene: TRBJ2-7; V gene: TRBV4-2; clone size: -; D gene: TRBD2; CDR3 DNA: TGTGCCAGCAGCCTCACGGGACTAGCGGGCTATGAGCAGTACTTC; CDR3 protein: CASSLTGLAGYEQYF
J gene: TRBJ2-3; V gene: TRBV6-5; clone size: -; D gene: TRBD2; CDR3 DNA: TGTGCCAGCAGTTACCCCACTAGCGGGGGCCAAACCAGCACAGATACGCAGTATTTT; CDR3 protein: CASSYPTSGGQTSTDTQYF
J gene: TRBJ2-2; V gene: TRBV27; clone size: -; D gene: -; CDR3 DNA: TGTGCCAGCAGTTCAGGGTTGGGTGGGGAGCTGTTTTTT; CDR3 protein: CASSSGLGGELFF
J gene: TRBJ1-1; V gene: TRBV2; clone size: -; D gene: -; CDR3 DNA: TGTGCCAGCAGCAAAGGGCGGTTCATGAACACTGAAGCTTTCTTT; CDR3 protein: CASSKGRFMNTEAFF
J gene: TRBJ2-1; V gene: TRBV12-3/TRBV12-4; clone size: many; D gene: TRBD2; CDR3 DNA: TGTGCCAGCAGTTTCAGCGGGAGTGCCTACAATGAGCAGTTCTTC; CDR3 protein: CASSFSGSAYNEQFF
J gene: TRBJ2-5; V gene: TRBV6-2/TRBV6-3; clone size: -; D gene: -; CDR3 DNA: TGTGCCAGCAGTTACGGTACCAGCGGGACCCAGTACTTC; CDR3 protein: CASSYGTSGTQYF
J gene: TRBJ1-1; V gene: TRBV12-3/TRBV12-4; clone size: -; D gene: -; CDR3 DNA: TGTGCCACCAGGGGCTTGGGTGAAGCTTTCTTT; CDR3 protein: CATRGLGEAFF
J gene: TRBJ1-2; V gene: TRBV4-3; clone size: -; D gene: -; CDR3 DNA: TGCGCCAGCAGCCCACAGCCGGCCTATGGCTACACCTTC; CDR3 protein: CASSPQPAYGYTF
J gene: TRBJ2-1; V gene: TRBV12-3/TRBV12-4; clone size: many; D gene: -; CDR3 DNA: TGTGCCAGCAGTCCCCGGTGGGAGCAGTTCTTC; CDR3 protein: CASSPRWEQFF
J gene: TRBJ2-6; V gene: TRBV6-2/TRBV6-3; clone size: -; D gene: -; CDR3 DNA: TGTGCCAGCAGTTACTCGCGGTACGGAGACTCTGGGGCCAACGTCCTGACTTTC; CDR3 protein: CASSYSRYGDSGANVLTF
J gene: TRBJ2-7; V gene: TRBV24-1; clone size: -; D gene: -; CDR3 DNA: TGTGCCACCAGTGACCATGGACACTACGAGCAGTACTTC; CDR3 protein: CATSDHGHYEQYF
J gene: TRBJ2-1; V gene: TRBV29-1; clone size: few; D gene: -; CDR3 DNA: TGCAGCGTTGGAACCACCGCCTACAATGAGCAGTTCTTC; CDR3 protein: CSVGTTAYNEQFF
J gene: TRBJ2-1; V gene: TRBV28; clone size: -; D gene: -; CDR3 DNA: TGTGCCAGCAGTTTCCGGGCCTCCTACAATGAGCAGTTCTTC; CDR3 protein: CASSFRASYNEQFF
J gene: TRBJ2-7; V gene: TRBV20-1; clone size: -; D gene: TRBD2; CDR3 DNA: TGCAGTGCCCCGGGACTAGCGGAGTACAATGAGCAGTACTTC; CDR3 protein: CSAPGLAEYNEQYF
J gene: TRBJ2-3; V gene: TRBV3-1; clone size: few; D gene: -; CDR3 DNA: TGCGCCAGCAGCCAAGATGGAGGGACCTCCACAGATACGCAGTATTTT; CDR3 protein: CASSQDGGTSTDTQYF
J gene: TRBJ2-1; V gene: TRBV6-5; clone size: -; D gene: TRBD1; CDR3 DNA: TGTGCCAGCAGTTACTCGGACAGGGGGCCCTACAATGAGCAGTTCTTC; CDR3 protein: CASSYSDRGPYNEQFF
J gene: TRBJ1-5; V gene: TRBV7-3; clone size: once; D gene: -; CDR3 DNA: TGTGCCAGCAGCTTGAAAGGAGAGAATCAGCCCCAGCATTTT; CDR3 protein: CASSLKGENQPQHF
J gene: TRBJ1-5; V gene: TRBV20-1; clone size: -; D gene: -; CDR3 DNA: TGCAGTGCAAAAGGGTCGGGGCCGGGTCAGCCCCAGCATTTT; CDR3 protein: CSAKGSGPGQPQHF
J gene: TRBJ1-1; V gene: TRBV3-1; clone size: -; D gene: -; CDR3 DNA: TGTGCCAGCAGCCAAAGTAGGGGAAGGTGGAAAGCTTTCTTT; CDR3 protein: CASSQSRGRWKAFF
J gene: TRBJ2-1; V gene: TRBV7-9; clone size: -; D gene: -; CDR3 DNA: TGTGCCAGCAGCCACGGGGTGGGGGGCCCTTACAATGAGCAGTTCTTC; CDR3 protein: CASSHGVGGPYNEQFF
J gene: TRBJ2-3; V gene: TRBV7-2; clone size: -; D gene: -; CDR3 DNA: TGTGCCAGCAGCGCCCGGTCAGGGGTTACAGATACGCAGTATTTT; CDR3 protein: CASSARSGVTDTQYF
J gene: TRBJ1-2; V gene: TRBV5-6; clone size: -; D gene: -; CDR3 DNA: TGTGCCAGCAGCCCGAGGGGCGCTTTTAACTATGGCTACACCTTC; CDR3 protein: CASSPRGAFNYGYTF
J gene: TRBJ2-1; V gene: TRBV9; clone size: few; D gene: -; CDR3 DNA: TGTGCCAGCAGCGTAGGTGGGGACCATTACAATGAGCAGTTCTTC; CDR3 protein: CASSVGGDHYNEQFF
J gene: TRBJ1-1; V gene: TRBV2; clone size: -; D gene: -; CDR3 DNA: TGTGCCAGCATAAAGGACATGAACACTGAAGCTTTCTTT; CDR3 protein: CASIKDMNTEAFF
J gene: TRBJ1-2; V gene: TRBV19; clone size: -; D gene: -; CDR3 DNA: TGTGCCAGTAGCCTCTCCCGGGAACTCACTGGCTACACCTTC; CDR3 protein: CASSLSRELTGYTF
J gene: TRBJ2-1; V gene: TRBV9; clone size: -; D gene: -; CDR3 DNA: TGTGCCAGCAGCGTAGGTAGAAGGAATGAGCAGTTCTTC; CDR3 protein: CASSVGRRNEQFF
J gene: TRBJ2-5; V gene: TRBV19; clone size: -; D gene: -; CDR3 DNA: TGTGCCAGTAGGGTCCAGGAGGGAGGAGAGACCCAGTACTTC; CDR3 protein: CASRVQEGGETQYF